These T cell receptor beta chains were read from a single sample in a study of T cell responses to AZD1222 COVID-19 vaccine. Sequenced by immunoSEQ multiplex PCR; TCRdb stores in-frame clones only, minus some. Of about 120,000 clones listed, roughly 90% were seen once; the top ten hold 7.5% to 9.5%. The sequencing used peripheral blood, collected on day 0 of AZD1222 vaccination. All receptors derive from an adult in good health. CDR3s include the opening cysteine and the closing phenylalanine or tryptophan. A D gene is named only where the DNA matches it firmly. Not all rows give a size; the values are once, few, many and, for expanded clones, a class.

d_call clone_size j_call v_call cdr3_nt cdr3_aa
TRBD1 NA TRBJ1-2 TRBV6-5 TGTGCCAGCAGAGGGACAGGTCTGACCTATGGCTACACCTTC CASRGTGLTYGYTF
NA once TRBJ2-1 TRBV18 TGTGCCAGCTCACATGGGACCAACAATGAGCAGTTCTTC CASSHGTNNEQFF
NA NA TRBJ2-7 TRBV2 TGTGCCAGCAGCAGGGATTCCTACGAGCAGTACTTC CASSRDSYEQYF
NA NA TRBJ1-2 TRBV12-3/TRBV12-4 TGTGCCAGCAGTCCAGGGGATGCTGGCTACACCTTC CASSPGDAGYTF
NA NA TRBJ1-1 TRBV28 TGTGCCAGCACCCTGGGGAGGCTGAACACTGAAGCTTTCTTT CASTLGRLNTEAFF
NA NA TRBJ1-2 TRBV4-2 TGTGCCAGCAGCCACCCCGGGAGGGGCAGGACGAACTATGGCTACACCTTC CASSHPGRGRTNYGYTF
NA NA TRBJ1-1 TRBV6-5 TGTGCCAGCAGATGGACGGGGAACACTGAAGCTTTCTTT CASRWTGNTEAFF
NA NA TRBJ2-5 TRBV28 TGTGCCAGCAGTTCGAGCCCCCCCCGGGGCGAAAACTTC CASSSSPPRGENF
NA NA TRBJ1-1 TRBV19 TGTGCCAGTAGTACAACAGGTTTGGAGGGCACTGAAGCTTTCTTT CASSTTGLEGTEAFF
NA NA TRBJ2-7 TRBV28 TGTGCCAGCAGTTTAGCCGGGACTCCGTACTTC CASSLAGTPYF
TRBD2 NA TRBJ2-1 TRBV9 TGTGCCAGCAGCGTAGGAGGGGGGGTTAGCGGGACATACAATGAGCAGTTCTTC CASSVGGGVSGTYNEQFF
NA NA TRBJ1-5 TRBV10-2 TGCGCCAGCAGTGAGTCTTGGCGCAATCAGCCCCAGCATTTT CASSESWRNQPQHF
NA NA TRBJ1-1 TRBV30 TGTGCCTGGAGTGTCTCAGAAGGCGGGGAAGCTTTCTTT CAWSVSEGGEAFF
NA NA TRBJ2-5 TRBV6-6 TGTGCCAGCACCATCCGCGCTCGTGAGACCCAGTACTTC CASTIRARETQYF
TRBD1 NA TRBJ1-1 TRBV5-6 TGTGCCAGCAGCCGGACAGGGGTTCGGGAAGCTTTCTTT CASSRTGVREAFF
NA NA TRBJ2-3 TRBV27 TGTGCCAGCAGACGGTCAGAAGATACGCAGTATTTT CASRRSEDTQYF
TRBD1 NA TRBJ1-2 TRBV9 TGTGCCAGCAGCCCGACAGGGCTTAGGTCCTATGGCTACACCTTC CASSPTGLRSYGYTF
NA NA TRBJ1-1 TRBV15 TGTGCCACCAGCAGGGTGAACACTGAAGCTTTCTTT CATSRVNTEAFF
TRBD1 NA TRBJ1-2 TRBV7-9 TGTGCCAGCAGCCCCTGGGACAGTAATAACTATGGCTACACCTTC CASSPWDSNNYGYTF
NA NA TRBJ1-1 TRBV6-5 TGTGCCAGCAGACATGGGACAGAAGCTTTCTTT CASRHGTEAFF
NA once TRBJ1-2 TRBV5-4 TGTGCTATTAAGCGGGGAGGGGACAACTATGGCTACACCTTC CAIKRGGDNYGYTF
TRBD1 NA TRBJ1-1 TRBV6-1 TGTGCCAGCAGTGATCGGACAGGGCACACTGAAGCTTTCTTT CASSDRTGHTEAFF
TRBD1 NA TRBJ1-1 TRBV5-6 TGTGCCAGCACCGGACAGGGATCCCCTGAAGCTTTCTTT CASTGQGSPEAFF
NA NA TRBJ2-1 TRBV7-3 TGTGCCAGCAGCTTATTGGCTAGCGTCAACAATGAGCAGTTCTTC CASSLLASVNNEQFF
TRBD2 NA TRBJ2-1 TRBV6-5 TGTGCCAGCAGTCTTAGCGGGACCTCCTACAATGAGCAGTTCTTC CASSLSGTSYNEQFF
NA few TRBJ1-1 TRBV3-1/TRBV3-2 TGTGCCAGCAGCCAAGATCCTGGGGGGGGCACTGAAGCTTTCTTT CASSQDPGGGTEAFF
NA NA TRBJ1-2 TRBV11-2 TGTGCCAGCAGCTTAGTCGAACAGGGCTATGGCTACACCTTC CASSLVEQGYGYTF
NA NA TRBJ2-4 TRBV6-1 TGTGCCAGCAGTGAAGCCTACGATGGTCGAGCCAAAAACATTCAGTACTTC CASSEAYDGRAKNIQYF
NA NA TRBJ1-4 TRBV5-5 TGTGCCAGCAGCTTCTCATTGGGTGAAAAACTGTTTTTT CASSFSLGEKLFF
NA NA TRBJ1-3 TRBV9 TGTGCCAGCAGCCCGGACTCGACTCGGAACACCATATATTTT CASSPDSTRNTIYF
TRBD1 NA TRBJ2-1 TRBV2 TGTGCCAGCAGGTACGGACAGGGAGGTGGGAATGAGCAGTTCTTC CASRYGQGGGNEQFF
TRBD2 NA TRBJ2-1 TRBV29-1 TGCAGCGCCCGCCCCCGACTAGCCTCCAATGAGCAGTTCTTC CSARPRLASNEQFF
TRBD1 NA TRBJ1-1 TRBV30 TGTGCCTGGACCAGGGGGGGGACCTTGGTCACTGAAGCTTTCTTT CAWTRGGTLVTEAFF
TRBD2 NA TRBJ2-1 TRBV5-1 TGCGCCAGCAGCTTGGCACTAGCGGGAGGAAATGAGCAGTTCTTC CASSLALAGGNEQFF
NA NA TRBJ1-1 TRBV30 TGTGCCTGGAGTCAGGAGTTCAACACTGAAGCTTTCTTT CAWSQEFNTEAFF
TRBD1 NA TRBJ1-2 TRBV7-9 TGTGCCAGCAGCCCGGACAGGACCTATGGCTACACCTTC CASSPDRTYGYTF
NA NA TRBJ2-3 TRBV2 TGTGCGGGCCTGCGGGATAGCACAGATACGCAGTATTTT CAGLRDSTDTQYF
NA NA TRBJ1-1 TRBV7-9 TGTGCCAGCAGCTTCCCCCTCGGCAGGAACACTGAAGCTTTCTTT CASSFPLGRNTEAFF
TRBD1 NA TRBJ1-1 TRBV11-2 TGTGCCAGCAGCTTAGCCCGACAGGGGGCGCGTTCTTTCTTT CASSLARQGARSFF
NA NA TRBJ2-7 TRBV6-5 TGTGCCAGCAGTCAGGGAACCTCCTACGAGCAGTACTTC CASSQGTSYEQYF
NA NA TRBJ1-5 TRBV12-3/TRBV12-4 TGTGCCAGCAGTTTCACGGGCAATCAGCCCCAGCATTTT CASSFTGNQPQHF
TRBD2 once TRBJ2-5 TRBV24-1 TGTGCCACCAGTGATTCCAGGCTCACGGGACTAGCGGGGCACCGGGAGACCCAGTACTTC CATSDSRLTGLAGHRETQYF
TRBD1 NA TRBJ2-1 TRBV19 TGTGCCAGTAGTGTCGGGACAGGGGGCAATGAGCAGTTCTTC CASSVGTGGNEQFF
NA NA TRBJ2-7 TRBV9 TGTGCCAGCAGCCTAACAGCTCTAGCCTACGAGCAGTACTTC CASSLTALAYEQYF
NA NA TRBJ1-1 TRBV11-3 TGTGCCAGCAGCTTGGAACCGGGACGGGCCACTGAAGCTTTCTTT CASSLEPGRATEAFF
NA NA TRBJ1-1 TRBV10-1 TGCGCCGGAAGGGCGGACCCGAACACTGAAGCTTTCTTT CAGRADPNTEAFF
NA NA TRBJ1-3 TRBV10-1 TGCGCCAGCAGTGAGTGGGGAAACACCATATATTTT CASSEWGNTIYF
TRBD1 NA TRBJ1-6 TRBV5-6 TGTGCCAGCAGCCCACGACAGGGCTATAATTCACCCCTCCACTTT CASSPRQGYNSPLHF
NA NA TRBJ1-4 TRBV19 TGTGCCAGTAGTATGGTCGCAGGTGAAAAACTGTTTTTT CASSMVAGEKLFF
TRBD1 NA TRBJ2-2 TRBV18 TGTGCCAGCTCATACAACGTACGGGGACAGTTGAACACCGGGGAGCTGTTTTTT CASSYNVRGQLNTGELFF
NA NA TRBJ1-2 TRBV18 TGTGCCAGCTCACCTGGCAGGGATAACTATGGCTACACCTTC CASSPGRDNYGYTF
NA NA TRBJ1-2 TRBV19 TGTGCCAGTAGTATATCAGGAGGACAGTCCTTTTTGGGCTACACCTTC CASSISGGQSFLGYTF
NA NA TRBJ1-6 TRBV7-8 TGTGCCAGCAGCCGGCTCTATAATTCACCCCTCCACTTT CASSRLYNSPLHF
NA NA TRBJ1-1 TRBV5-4 TGTGCCAGCAGCTTGGACTGGGCAGTCGGTCAAGCTTTCTTT CASSLDWAVGQAFF